These 6 T cell receptor beta chains originate from one sample sequenced in a study of T cell changes during pregnancy in multiple sclerosis. Measured with immunoSEQ multiplex PCR; TCRdb has only the in-frame clones, and not every one. Among over 75,000 clones, 85% to 95% were seen once, and the ten largest hold under 3%. The specimen was peripheral blood, collected in the first trimester of pregnancy. The receptors were gathered from a female donor with multiple sclerosis, enrolled in a pregnancy study.

The rearrangement joins TRBV5-6 to TRBJ1-2; D gene uncertain. This CDR3 contains 13 residues. V was clipped by 2 bases and J by 7 bases, with 12 bases between them. The germline V gene has CDR1 SGHDT and CDR2 YYEEEE. The CDR3 is CASSLSPPGGYTF. The CDR3 coding sequence is TGTGCCAGCAGCTTATCCCCCCCGGGTGGCTACACCTTC.

The chain joins TRBV5-6 to TRBJ2-1; TRBD2 aligns across 9 bases. CDR1 is SGHDT and CDR2 is YYEEEE in the germline V gene. V shed 1 base and J 4 bases; nucleotides not matched to a gene: 3. CDR3 length: 15 amino acids. CDR3 sequence (DNA): TGTGCCAGCAGCTTGCCTAGCGGGGTTTACAATGAGCAGTTCTTC. This codes for CASSLPSGVYNEQFF.

The rearrangement links TRBV7-9 to TRBJ2-2; 7 positions match TRBD2. Trimming cost V 5 bases and J 6 bases; bases outside gene matches: 18. Germline V CDR1 and CDR2: SEHNR, FQNEAQ (reference sequence). The CDR3 totals 18 residues. The CDR3 protein is CASSRTRILGEEPGELFF. The CDR3 DNA is TGTGCCAGCAGCAGGACTAGGATCCTCGGTGAGGAGCCCGGGGAGCTGTTTTTT.

The gene calls are TRBV11-2 and TRBJ2-3, with D maybe TRBD2 (5 bases). V was trimmed by 7 bases and J by 1 base, leaving 15 bases between them. The CDR3 spans 15 residues. Per the germline V gene, CDR1 is SGHAT and CDR2 is FQNNGV. In DNA form, the CDR3 reads TGTGCCAGCAACCCACTAGGGTCTGGCACAGATACGCAGTATTTT. Its protein product is CASNPLGSGTDTQYF.

The J gene is TRBJ2-1, the V gene TRBV15, with 10 bases identical to TRBD2. V lost 2 bases to trimming and J lost 10 bases; unmatched junction nucleotides: 11. The CDR3 runs to 16 residues. CDR1 is LNHNV and CDR2 is YYDKDF in the germline V gene (reference sequence). The CDR3 protein is CATSRSRTSGLREQFF. CDR3 bases: TGTGCCACCAGCAGATCCAGGACTAGCGGCCTGAGAGAGCAGTTCTTC.

The chain employs TRBV7-9 and TRBJ2-1, with 7 bases fitting TRBD1. Per the germline V gene, CDR1 is SEHNR and CDR2 is FQNEAQ (reference sequence). V shed 5 bases, J shed 4 bases, and the junction held 8 bases outside the gene matches. This CDR3 spans 15 amino acids. The CDR3 loop reads CASSQTGVTYNEQFF. CDR3 in DNA: TGTGCCAGCAGCCAAACAGGGGTAACATACAATGAGCAGTTCTTC.